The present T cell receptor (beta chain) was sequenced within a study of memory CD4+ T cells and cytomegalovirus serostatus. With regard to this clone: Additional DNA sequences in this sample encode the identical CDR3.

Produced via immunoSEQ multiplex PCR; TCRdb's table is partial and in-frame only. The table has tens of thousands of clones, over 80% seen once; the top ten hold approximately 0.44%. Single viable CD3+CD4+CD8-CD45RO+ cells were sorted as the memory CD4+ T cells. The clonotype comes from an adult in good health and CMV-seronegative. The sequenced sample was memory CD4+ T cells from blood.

The CDR3: CASSPSGTGSYGYTF. In nucleotides, the CDR3 is TGTGCCAGCTCACCTTCCGGGACAGGGAGCTATGGCTACACCTTC. The chain has TRBV18 and TRBJ1-2; 9 nucleotides agree with TRBD1. There are 15 residues in the CDR3. J lost 4 bases, V lost 3 bases, and 6 bases had no gene match. CDR1 KGHSH and CDR2 LQKENI come from the germline V gene. Complete variable domain (other parts from reference TRBV18 and TRBJ1-2): NAGVMQNPRHLVRRRGQEARLRCSPMKGHSHVYWYRQLPEEGLKFMVYLQKENIIDESGMPKERFSAEFPKEGPSILRIQQVVRGDSAAYFCASSPSGTGSYGYTFGSGTRLTVV.